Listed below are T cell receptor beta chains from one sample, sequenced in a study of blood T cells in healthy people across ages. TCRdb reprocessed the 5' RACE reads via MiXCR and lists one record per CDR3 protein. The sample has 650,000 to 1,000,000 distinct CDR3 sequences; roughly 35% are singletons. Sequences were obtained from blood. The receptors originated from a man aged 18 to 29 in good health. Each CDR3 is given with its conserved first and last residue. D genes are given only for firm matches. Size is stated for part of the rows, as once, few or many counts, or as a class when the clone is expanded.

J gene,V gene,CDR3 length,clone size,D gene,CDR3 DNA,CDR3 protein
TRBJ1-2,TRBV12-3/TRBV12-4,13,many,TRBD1,TGTGCCAGCAGTCGGACAGGGAATGATGGCTACACCTTC,CASSRTGNDGYTF
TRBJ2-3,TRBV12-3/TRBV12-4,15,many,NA,TGTGCCAGCAGGTTCAGCGGAAGTAGCACAGATACGCAGTATTTT,CASRFSGSSTDTQYF
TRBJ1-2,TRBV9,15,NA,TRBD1,TGTGCCAGCAGTCACTTTCAGGGGGCGCGGGATGGCTACACCTTC,CASSHFQGARDGYTF
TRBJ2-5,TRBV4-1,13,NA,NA,TGCGCCAGCAGCCAAGAACAGGGACAGACCCAGTACTTC,CASSQEQGQTQYF
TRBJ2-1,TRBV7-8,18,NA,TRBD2,TGTGCCAGCAGCTTAGCGAGGGTAGCGGGGGGCAGGTACAATGAGCAGTTCTTC,CASSLARVAGGRYNEQFF
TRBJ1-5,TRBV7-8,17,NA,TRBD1,TGTGCCAGCAGCCCTCAAATTAGACAGGGTGGCAATCAGCCCCAGCATTTT,CASSPQIRQGGNQPQHF
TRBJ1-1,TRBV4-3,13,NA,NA,TGCGCCAGCAGCCAAGAGTGGGGGGACCGGGCTTTCTTT,CASSQEWGDRAFF
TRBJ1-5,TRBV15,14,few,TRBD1,TGTGCCACCAGCGTGGACAGGGGGCTTCAGCCCCAGCATTTT,CATSVDRGLQPQHF
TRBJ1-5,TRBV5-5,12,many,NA,TGTGCCAGCAGCTTGGACCATCAGCCCCAGCATTTT,CASSLDHQPQHF
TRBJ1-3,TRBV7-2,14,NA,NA,TGTGCCAGCAGCTGGCCAGGCCCTGGAAACACCATATATTTT,CASSWPGPGNTIYF
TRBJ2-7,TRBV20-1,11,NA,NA,TGCAGTGCTAGAGGTCAGTCCGAGCAGTACTTC,CSARGQSEQYF
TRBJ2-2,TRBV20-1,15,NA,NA,TGCAGTGCTACCTACAGACTCCGGAACACCGGGGAGCTGTTTTTT,CSATYRLRNTGELFF
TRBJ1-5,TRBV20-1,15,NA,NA,TGCAGTGCTAGAGATGTTAGGGAAGAAAATCAGCCCCAGCATTTT,CSARDVREENQPQHF
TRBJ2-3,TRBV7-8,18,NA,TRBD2,TGTGCCAGCAGCTTAGATCCTAGCGGGGGGGCCGGAGCAGATACGCAGTATTTT,CASSLDPSGGAGADTQYF
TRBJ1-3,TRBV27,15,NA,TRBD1,TGTGCCAGCAGTACAGGACAGGGCACTGGAAACACCATATATTTT,CASSTGQGTGNTIYF
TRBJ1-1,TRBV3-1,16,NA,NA,TGTGCCAGCAGCCCTTTCACAAGTCAGGGGAACACTGAAGCTTTCTTT,CASSPFTSQGNTEAFF
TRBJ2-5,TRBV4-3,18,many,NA,TGCGCCAGCAGCCAAGATGTGACCACAACATTGGCACAAGAGACCCAGTACTTC,CASSQDVTTTLAQETQYF
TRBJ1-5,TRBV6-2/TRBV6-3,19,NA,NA,TGTGCCAGCAGTTCCCAAATCGACGACAGGACTTACCGTAATCAGCCCCAGCATTTT,CASSSQIDDRTYRNQPQHF
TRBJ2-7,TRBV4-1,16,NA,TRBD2,TGCGCCAGCAGCCAATTAGCGGGGAGGCCAACCTACGAGCAGTACTTC,CASSQLAGRPTYEQYF
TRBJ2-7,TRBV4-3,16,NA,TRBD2,TGCGCCAGCAGCCAAGCAGCGGGGGGCTCCTACAATGAGCAGTACTTC,CASSQAAGGSYNEQYF
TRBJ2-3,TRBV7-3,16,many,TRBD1,TGTGCCAGCAGCTTGGCCGGGACAGGGTTCACAGATACGCAGTATTTT,CASSLAGTGFTDTQYF
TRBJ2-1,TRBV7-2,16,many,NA,TGTGCCAGCAGCCCTCTTTTGGGGGCCTCCTACAATGAGCAGTTCTTC,CASSPLLGASYNEQFF
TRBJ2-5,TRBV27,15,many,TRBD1,TGTGCCAGTTACCACAGGGGGCTTAATTGGGAGACCCAGTACTTC,CASYHRGLNWETQYF
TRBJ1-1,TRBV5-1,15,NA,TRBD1,TGCGCCAGCAGCCCCCAGGGGGGGGTGGGCACTGAAGCTTTCTTT,CASSPQGGVGTEAFF
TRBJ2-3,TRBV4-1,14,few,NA,TGCGCCAGCAGGCCCTATTATGGGGCAGATACGCAGTATTTT,CASRPYYGADTQYF
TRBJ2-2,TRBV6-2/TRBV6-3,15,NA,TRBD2,TGTGCCAGCAGTTACCCAGGGAGGGTTGCCGGGGAGCTGTTTTTT,CASSYPGRVAGELFF
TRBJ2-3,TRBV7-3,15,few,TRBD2,TGTGCCAGCTCCCAAGCGGGGATTCACACAGATACGCAGTATTTT,CASSQAGIHTDTQYF
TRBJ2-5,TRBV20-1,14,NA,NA,TGCAGTGCTTTCGTTACAGGGATCAGGGAGACCCAGTACTTC,CSAFVTGIRETQYF
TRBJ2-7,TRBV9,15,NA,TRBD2,TGTGCCGGCGGTCTAACTAGCGGGGGATACAATGAGCAGTACTTC,CAGGLTSGGYNEQYF
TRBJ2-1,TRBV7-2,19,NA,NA,TGTGCCAGCAGCTTACGTTCCCAATCCGTGGGGGGGCCAGAGAATGAGCAGTTCTTC,CASSLRSQSVGGPENEQFF
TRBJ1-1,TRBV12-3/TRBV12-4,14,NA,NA,TGTGCCAGCAGTTTCTTTGACCCGAACACTGTAGCTTTCTTT,CASSFFDPNTVAFF
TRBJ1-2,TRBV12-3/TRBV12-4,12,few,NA,TGTGCCAGCGGGAATATAACCTATGGCTACACCTTC,CASGNITYGYTF
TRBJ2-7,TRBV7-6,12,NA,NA,TGTTCCAGCAGCTTAATGAACTACGAGCAGTACTTC,CSSSLMNYEQYF
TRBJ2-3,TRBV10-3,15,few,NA,TGTGCCATCCGGCGGGCAGGGGCGGCGGCAGATACGCAGTATTTT,CAIRRAGAAADTQYF
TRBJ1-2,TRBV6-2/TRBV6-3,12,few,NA,TGTGCCAGCAGCCATAGCAGGGACGTAAGGACCTTC,CASSHSRDVRTF
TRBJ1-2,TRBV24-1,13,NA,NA,TGTGCCACCAGTGATTTACAGGGAAACGGCTACACCTTC,CATSDLQGNGYTF
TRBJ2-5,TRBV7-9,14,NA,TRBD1,TGTGCCAGCAGCTCGGGACAGCACCAAGAGACCCAGTACTTC,CASSSGQHQETQYF
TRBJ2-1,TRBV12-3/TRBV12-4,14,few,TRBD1,TGTGCCAGCACCGCGGACAGGGCTATCAATGAGCAGTTCTTC,CASTADRAINEQFF
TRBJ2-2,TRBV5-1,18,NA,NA,TGCGCCAGCAGCTTGGCCCCCGGGGGCAGGGATAACACCGGGGAGCTGTTTTTT,CASSLAPGGRDNTGELFF
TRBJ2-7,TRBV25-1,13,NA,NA,TGTGCCAGCAGCGCTCCCGCGGGTACTGAGCAGTACTTC,CASSAPAGTEQYF
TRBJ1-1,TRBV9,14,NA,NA,TGTGCCAGCAGCGTAGATGGTCGAGAGACTGAAGCTTTCTTT,CASSVDGRETEAFF
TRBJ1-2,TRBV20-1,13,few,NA,TGCAGTGCTAGAGCGGGGGGCCCAAGGGGCTACACCTTC,CSARAGGPRGYTF
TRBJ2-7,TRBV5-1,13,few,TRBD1,TGCGCCAGCAGCTGGGACAGCGGCTACGAGCAGTACTTC,CASSWDSGYEQYF